This T cell receptor (beta chain) is from a study of T cells in Graves' hyperthyroidism and ophthalmopathy (dated by TCRdb to between 2019 and 2020). About the study as a whole: Peripheral blood was collected at initial diagnosis, before any treatment. Following sampling, methimazole starting at 30 mg daily was given to hyperthyroidism patients, and high-dose intravenous methylprednisolone was given to ophthalmopathy patients. To identify distinguishing TCR V-J signatures, a discovery cohort of around 98 patients was used, comprising some 43 with Graves' ophthalmopathy and 57 with stable Graves' hyperthyroidism. For training and testing, the roughly 93 patients in the discovery cohort were randomly divided in a 7:3 ratio. Whether ophthalmopathy could be predicted prospectively was tested in an independent validation cohort made up of fewer than 20 hyperthyroidism patients plus 17 patients who later progressed to ophthalmopathy. TCR Vbeta CDR3 sequencing of 135 peripheral blood samples (fewer than 45 ophthalmopathy, 70 to 85 hyperthyroidism and about 17 progressor patients) is reported in the paper. Thyroid tissue and blood T-cell repertoires from about six Graves' hyperthyroidism patients were also compared in the study.

This clonotype was seen only a few times. This receptor's antigen is unknown. Base-call qualities are not available, and no considerably larger clone is one nucleotide away. The paper as a whole reports these results and caveats: In cross-validation, a model built on a 13 V-J signature told ophthalmopathy apart from stable hyperthyroidism with 85% to 90% sensitivity and about 81% specificity, and in testing the same model reached 80%/75%. Most expanded thyroid clonotypes (frequency above 0.001) were also detected in blood, a finding suggesting that blood repertoires may reflect thyroid immune responses. No statistical method was used to set the sample size in advance, and investigators knew the group allocation. In validation, the model predicted progression to ophthalmopathy a median of approximately 6.6 months before onset, with approximately 68% sensitivity and 72.22% specificity.

Ophthalmopathy patients had moderately to severely active disease, with a Clinical Activity Score of 3 or more, a NOSPECS grade of 4 or more, and a disease duration of less than 3 months. Any patient with an uncontrolled infection, another autoimmune disease, pregnancy or lactation was excluded. Diagnoses were established on the basis of clinical symptoms, serum thyroxine and TRAb, thyroid ultrasound, and orbital computed tomography. Ficoll-Paque density gradient centrifugation was used to isolate PBMCs from approximately 10 ml of fresh peripheral blood. Total RNA was extracted with Trizol reagent, and quality was checked on an Agilent 2100 Bioanalyzer. V and J lose 5 bases and 4 bases, and a span of 12 bases separates them. CDR1 and CDR2 are read off the germline V gene as SGHVS and FNYEAQ. From cysteine to phenylalanine, the CDR3 is 14 amino acids long. The CDR3 DNA has 42 bases and is translated from base 1.

The TCR beta CDR3 regions were amplified from RNA transcripts. The TCR CDR3 was subjected to a first round of RT-PCR using the HTBI primer set and the Qiagen OneStep RT-PCR kit. A second multiplex PCR round built the libraries, followed by size selection and purification. Sequencing of the libraries was done on an Illumina HiSeq2000 using paired-end 100 bp reads. Per the source publication's procedure: SOAPnuke was used to process the raw data, removing reads that contained adapters or uncalled bases, had a mean Phred below 15, or lacked an exact match to the constant primer or identifier. High-quality paired reads were merged with COPE v1.2.5, and unique nucleotide sequences were defined as clonotypes. MiTCR v1.1 was used to align the clonotypes against IMGT TRBV, TRBD and TRBJ reference segments. The analysis included only V-J combinations with a frequency above 0.0001, which together covered about 99% of the repertoires. A TCS score was defined as the ratio of F50 (clonal expansion) to E x V (chaos), with BLOSUM62-based TCRdist applied between CDR3 peptides within each V-J. Welch's t-statistics and random forest reduced just over 500 V-J features to 13, which were used in a naive Bayes classifier (R e1071). The raw public reads went through TCRdb reprocessing: fastp at Q25, MiXCR clone calling, in-frame beta chains kept. A single entry per CDR3 protein holds the most common genes and DNA from its merged rows. The V and J calls shown here were made by TCRdb, not taken from the authors' results. The sample yields a few hundred thousand distinct CDR3 sequences; about 20% were counted once. Over 55% of the sample is held by the ten biggest clonotypes.

The sequence is built from TRBV7-6 and TRBJ2-1; the D gene is perhaps TRBD1 or TRBD2, as each covers 6 bases. This sequence was found in a man under 40 with Graves' ophthalmopathy. Input material: blood. Read as DNA, the sequence is TGTGCCAGCAGCCGAGGGGGGTTATACAATGAGCAGTTCTTC. It codes for CASSRGGLYNEQFF.